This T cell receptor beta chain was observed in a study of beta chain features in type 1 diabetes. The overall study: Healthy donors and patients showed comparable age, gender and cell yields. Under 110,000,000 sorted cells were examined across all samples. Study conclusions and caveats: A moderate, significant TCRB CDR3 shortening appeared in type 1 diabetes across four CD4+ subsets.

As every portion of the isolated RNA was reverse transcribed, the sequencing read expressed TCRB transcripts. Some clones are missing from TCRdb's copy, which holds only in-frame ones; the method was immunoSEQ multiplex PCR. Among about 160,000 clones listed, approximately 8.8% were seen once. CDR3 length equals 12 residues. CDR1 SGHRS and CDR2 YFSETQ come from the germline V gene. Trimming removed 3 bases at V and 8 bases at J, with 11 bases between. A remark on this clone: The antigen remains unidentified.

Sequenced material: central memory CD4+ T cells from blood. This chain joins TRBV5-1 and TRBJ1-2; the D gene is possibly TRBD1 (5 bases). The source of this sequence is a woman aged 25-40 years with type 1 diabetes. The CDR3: CASSSKTEGYTF. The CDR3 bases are TGCGCCAGCAGCTCCAAGACAGAAGGCTACACCTTC.